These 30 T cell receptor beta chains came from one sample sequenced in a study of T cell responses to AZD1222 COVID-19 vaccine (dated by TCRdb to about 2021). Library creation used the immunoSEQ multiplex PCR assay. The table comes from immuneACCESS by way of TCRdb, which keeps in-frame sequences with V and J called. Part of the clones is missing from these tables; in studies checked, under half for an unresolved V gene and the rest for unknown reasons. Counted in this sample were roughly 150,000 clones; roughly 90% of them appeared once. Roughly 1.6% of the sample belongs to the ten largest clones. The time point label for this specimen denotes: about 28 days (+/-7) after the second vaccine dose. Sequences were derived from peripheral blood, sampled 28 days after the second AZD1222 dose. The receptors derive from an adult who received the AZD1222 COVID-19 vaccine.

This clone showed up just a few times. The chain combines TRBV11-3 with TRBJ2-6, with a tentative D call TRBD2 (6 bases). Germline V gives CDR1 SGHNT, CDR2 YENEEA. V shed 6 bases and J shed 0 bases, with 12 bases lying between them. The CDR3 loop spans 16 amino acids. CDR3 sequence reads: CASSTGRSSGANVLTF. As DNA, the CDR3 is TGTGCCAGCAGTACGGGGAGGAGCTCTGGGGCCAACGTCCTGACTTTC. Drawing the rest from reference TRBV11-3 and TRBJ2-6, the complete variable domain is EAGVVQSPRYKIIEKKQPVAFWCNPISGHNTLYWYLQNLGQGPELLIRYENEEAVDDSQLPKDRFSAERLKGVDSTLKIQPAELGDSAVYLCASSTGRSSGANVLTFGAGSRLTVL.

CDR3 amino acids: CASSEVTGFNSPLHF. CDR3 DNA sequence: TGTGCCAGCAGCGAAGTCACGGGCTTCAATTCACCCCTCCACTTT. The chain combines TRBV7-6 with TRBJ1-6, with D unclear. CDR3 length: 15 amino acids. V lost 5 bases, J lost 7 bases, and 15 bases lay in between. The germline V gene has CDR1 SGHVS and CDR2 FNYEAQ.

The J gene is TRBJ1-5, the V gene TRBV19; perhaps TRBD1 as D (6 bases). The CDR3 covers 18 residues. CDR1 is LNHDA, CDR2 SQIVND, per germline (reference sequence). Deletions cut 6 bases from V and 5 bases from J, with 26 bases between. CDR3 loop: CASSRSGTRRVGDQPQHF. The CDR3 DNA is TGTGCCAGTAGCAGGTCCGGGACAAGGCGGGTCGGAGATCAGCCCCAGCATTTT.

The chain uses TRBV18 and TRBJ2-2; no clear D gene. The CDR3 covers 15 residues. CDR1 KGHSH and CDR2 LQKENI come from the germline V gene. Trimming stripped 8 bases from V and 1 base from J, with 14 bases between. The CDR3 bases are TGTGCCAGCCCCCGGAGAGGCCTGAACACCGGGGAGCTGTTTTTT. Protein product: CASPRRGLNTGELFF.

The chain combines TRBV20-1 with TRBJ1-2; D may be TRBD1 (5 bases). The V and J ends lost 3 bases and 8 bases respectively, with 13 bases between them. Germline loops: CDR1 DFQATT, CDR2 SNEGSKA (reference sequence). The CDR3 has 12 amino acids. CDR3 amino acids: CSASPDSGGYTF. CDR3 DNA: TGCAGTGCTAGTCCAGACAGCGGGGGCTACACCTTC.

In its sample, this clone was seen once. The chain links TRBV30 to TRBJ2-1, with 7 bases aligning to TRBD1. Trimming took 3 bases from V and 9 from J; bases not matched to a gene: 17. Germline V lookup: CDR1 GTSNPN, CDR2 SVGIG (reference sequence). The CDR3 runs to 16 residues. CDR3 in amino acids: CAWSPRGQGERAEQFF. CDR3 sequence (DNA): TGTGCCTGGAGCCCACGTGGGCAGGGGGAACGGGCTGAGCAGTTCTTC.

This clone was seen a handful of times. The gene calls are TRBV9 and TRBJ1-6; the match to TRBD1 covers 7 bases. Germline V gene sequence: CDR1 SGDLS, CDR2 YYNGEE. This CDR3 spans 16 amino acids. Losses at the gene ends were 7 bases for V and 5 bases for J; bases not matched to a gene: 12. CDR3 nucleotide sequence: TGTGCCAGCGGTTCCAGGGGGACAGCCGATAATTCACCCCTCCACTTT. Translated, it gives CASGSRGTADNSPLHF.

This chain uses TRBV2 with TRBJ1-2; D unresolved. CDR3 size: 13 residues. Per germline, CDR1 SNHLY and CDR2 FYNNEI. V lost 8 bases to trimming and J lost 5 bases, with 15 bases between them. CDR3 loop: CASAGRLEYGYTF. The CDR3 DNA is TGTGCCAGCGCCGGACGACTTGAATATGGCTACACCTTC. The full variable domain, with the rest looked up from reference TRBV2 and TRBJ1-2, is EPEVTQTPSHQVTQMGQEVILRCVPISNHLYFYWYRQILGQKVEFLVSFYNNEISEKSEIFDDQFSVERPDGSNFTLKIRSTKLEDSAMYFCASAGRLEYGYTFGSGTRLTVV.

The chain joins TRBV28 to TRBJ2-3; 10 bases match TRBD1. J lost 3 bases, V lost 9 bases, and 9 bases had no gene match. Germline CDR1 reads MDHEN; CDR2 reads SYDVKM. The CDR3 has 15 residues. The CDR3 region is CASTRLGQGTDTQYF. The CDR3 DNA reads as TGTGCCAGTACCCGCTTGGGACAGGGGACAGATACGCAGTATTTT. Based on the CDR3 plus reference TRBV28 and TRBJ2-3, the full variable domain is DVKVTQSSRYLVKRTGEKVFLECVQDMDHENMFWYRQDPGLGLRLIYFSYDVKMKEKGDIPEGYSVSREKKERFSLILESASTNQTSMYLCASTRLGQGTDTQYFGPGTRLTVL.

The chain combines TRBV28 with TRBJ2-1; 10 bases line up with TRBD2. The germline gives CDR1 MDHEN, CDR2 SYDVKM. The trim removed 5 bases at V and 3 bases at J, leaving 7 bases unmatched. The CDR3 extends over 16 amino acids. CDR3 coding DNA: TGTGCCAGCAGTCCCAGGACTAGCGGCAACTACAATGAGCAGTTCTTC. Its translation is CASSPRTSGNYNEQFF.

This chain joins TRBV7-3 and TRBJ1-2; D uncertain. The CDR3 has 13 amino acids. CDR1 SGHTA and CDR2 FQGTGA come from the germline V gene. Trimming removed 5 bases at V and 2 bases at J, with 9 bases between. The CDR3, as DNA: TGTGCCAGCAGCCCAGACGGAAACTATGGCTACACCTTC. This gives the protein CASSPDGNYGYTF.

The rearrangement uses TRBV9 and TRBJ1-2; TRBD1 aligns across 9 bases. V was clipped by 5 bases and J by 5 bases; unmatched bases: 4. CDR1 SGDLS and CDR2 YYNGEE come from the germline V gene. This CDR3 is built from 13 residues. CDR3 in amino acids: CASRTGTGYGYTF. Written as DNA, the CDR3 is TGTGCCAGCAGAACCGGGACAGGGTATGGCTACACCTTC.

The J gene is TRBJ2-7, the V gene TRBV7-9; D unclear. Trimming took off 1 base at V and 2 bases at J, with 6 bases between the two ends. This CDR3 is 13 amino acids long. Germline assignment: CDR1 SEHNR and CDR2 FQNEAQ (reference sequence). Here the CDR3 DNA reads TGTGCCAGCAGCTTAGATGGACCCTACGAGCAGTACTTC. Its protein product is CASSLDGPYEQYF. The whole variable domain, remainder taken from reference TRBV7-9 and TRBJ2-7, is DTGVSQNPRHKITKRGQNVTFRCDPISEHNRLYWYRQTLGQGPEFLTYFQNEAQLEKSRLLSDRFSAERPKGSFSTLEIQRTEQGDSAMYLCASSLDGPYEQYFGPGTRLTVT.

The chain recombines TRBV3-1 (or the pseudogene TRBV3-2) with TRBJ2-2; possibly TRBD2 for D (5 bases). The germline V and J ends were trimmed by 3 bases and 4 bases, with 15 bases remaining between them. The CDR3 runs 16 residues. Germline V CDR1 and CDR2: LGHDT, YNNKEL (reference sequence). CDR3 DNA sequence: TGTGCCAGCAGCCATATATCTAGCCGAGGCACCGGGGAGCTGTTTTTT. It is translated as CASSHISSRGTGELFF.

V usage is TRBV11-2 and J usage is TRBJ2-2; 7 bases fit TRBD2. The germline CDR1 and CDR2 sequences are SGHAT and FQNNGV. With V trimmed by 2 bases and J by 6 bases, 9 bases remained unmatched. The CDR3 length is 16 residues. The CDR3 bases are TGTGCCAGCAGCTTAAGCTTCGGGAGGAAGTCCGGGGAGCTGTTTTTT. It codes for CASSLSFGRKSGELFF.

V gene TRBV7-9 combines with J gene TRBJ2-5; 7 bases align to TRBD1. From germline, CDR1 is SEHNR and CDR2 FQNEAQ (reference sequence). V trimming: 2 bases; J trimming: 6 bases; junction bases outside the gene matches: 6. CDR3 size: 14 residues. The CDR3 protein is CASSLSTGWQTQYF. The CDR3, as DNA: TGTGCCAGCAGCTTATCGACAGGGTGGCAGACCCAGTACTTC.

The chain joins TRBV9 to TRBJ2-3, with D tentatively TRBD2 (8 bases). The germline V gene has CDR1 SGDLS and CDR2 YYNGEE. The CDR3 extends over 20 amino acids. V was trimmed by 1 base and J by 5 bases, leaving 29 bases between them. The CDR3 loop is CASSVRQGTTSGSTEDTQYF. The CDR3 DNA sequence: TGTGCCAGCAGCGTAAGACAGGGTACTACTAGCGGAAGTACGGAAGATACGCAGTATTTT.

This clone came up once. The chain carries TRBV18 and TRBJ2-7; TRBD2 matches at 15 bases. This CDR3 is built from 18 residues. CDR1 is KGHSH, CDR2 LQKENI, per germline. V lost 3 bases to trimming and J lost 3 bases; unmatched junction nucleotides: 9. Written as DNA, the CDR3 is TGTGCCAGCTCACCTCCGGGACTAGCGGGAGGCTTCATCTACGAGCAGTACTTC. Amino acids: CASSPPGLAGGFIYEQYF.

DNA for the CDR3: TGTGCCTGGAGTTCCGACAGGGCAACTAATGAAAAACTGTTTTTT. Amino acid sequence: CAWSSDRATNEKLFF. The V and J genes are TRBV30 and TRBJ1-4, with TRBD1 identical over 7 bases. The CDR3 spans 15 residues. In germline, CDR1 is GTSNPN, CDR2 SVGIG (reference sequence). V was pared by 2 bases and J by 0 bases, with 3 bases of the junction left unmatched.

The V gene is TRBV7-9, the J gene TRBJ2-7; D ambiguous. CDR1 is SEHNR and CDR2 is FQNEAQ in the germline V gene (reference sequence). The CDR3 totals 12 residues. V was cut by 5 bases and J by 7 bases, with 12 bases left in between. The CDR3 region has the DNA TGTGCCAGCAGCCCAGGCGTTCGGGAGCAGTACTTC. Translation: CASSPGVREQYF. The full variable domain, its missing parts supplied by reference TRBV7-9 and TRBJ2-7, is DTGVSQNPRHKITKRGQNVTFRCDPISEHNRLYWYRQTLGQGPEFLTYFQNEAQLEKSRLLSDRFSAERPKGSFSTLEIQRTEQGDSAMYLCASSPGVREQYFGPGTRLTVT.

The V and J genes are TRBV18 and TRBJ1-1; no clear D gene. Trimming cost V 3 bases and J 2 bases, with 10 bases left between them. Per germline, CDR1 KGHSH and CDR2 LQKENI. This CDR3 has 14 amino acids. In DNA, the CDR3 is TGTGCCAGCTCACCGGACGGATTCAACACTGAAGCTTTCTTT. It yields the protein CASSPDGFNTEAFF. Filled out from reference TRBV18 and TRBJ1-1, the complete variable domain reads NAGVMQNPRHLVRRRGQEARLRCSPMKGHSHVYWYRQLPEEGLKFMVYLQKENIIDESGMPKERFSAEFPKEGPSILRIQQVVRGDSAAYFCASSPDGFNTEAFFGQGTRLTVV.

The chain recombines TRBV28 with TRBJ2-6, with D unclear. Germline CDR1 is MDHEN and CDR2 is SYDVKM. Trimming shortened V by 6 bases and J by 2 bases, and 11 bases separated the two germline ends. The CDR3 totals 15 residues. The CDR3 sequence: CASRYLRAGANVLTF. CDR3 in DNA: TGTGCCAGCAGGTACCTAAGGGCTGGGGCCAACGTCCTGACTTTC.

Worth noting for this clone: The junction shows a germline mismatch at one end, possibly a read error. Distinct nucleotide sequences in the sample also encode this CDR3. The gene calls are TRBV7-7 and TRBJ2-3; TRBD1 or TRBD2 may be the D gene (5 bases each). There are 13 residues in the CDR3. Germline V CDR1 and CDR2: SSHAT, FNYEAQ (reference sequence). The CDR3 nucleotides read TGTGCTAGCAGCAGGGACCGAACAGATACGCAGTATTTT. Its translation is CASSRDRTDTQYF.

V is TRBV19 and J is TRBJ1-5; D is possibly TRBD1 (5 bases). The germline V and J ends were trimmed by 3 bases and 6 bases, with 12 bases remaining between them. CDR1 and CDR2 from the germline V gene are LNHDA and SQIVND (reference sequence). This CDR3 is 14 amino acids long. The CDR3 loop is CASSMLGRSQPQHF. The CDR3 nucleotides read TGTGCCAGTAGTATGTTGGGGCGGAGTCAGCCCCAGCATTTT.

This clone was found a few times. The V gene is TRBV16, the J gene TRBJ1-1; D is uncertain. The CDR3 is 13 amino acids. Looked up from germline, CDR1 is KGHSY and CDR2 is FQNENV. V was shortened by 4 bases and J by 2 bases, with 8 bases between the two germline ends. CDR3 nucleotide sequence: TGTGCCAGCAGCCTGGGCAGTAACACTGAAGCTTTCTTT. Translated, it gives CASSLGSNTEAFF. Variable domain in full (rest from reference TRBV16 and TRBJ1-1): GEEVAQTPKHLVRGEGQKAKLYCAPIKGHSYVFWYQQVLKNEFKFLISFQNENVFDETGMPKERFSAKCLPNSPCSLEIQATKLEDSAVYFCASSLGSNTEAFFGQGTRLTVV.

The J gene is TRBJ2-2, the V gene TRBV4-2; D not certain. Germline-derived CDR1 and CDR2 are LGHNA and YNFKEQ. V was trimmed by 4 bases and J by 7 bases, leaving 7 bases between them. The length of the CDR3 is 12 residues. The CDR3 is CASSPDGGELFF. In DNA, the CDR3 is TGTGCCAGCAGCCCCGATGGCGGGGAGCTGTTTTTT.

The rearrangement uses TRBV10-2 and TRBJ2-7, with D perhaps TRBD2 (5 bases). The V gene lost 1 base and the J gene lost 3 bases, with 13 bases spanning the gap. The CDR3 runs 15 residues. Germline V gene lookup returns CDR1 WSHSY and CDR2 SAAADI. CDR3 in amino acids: CASSELSGSVYEQYF. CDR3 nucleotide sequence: TGCGCCAGCAGTGAGTTAAGTGGGAGTGTCTACGAGCAGTACTTC.

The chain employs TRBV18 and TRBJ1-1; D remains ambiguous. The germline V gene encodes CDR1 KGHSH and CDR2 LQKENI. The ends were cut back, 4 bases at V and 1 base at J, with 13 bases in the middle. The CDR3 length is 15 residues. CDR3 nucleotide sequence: TGTGCCAGCTCACATTTAGGTCAGAAGAACACTGAAGCTTTCTTT. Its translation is CASSHLGQKNTEAFF. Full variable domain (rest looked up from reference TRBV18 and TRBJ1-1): NAGVMQNPRHLVRRRGQEARLRCSPMKGHSHVYWYRQLPEEGLKFMVYLQKENIIDESGMPKERFSAEFPKEGPSILRIQQVVRGDSAAYFCASSHLGQKNTEAFFGQGTRLTVV.

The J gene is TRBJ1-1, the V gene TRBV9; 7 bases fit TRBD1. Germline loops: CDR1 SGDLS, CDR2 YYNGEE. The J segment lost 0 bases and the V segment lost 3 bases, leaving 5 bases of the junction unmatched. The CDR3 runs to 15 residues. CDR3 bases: TGTGCCAGCAGCGCCTGGACAGGAATGAACACTGAAGCTTTCTTT. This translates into CASSAWTGMNTEAFF.

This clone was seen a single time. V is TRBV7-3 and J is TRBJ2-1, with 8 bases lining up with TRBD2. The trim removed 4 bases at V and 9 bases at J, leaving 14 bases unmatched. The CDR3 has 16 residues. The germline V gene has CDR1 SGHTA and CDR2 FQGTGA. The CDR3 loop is CASSSHSAGGQSEQFF. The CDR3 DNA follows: TGTGCCAGCAGCTCCCATAGTGCGGGAGGACAAAGTGAGCAGTTCTTC.